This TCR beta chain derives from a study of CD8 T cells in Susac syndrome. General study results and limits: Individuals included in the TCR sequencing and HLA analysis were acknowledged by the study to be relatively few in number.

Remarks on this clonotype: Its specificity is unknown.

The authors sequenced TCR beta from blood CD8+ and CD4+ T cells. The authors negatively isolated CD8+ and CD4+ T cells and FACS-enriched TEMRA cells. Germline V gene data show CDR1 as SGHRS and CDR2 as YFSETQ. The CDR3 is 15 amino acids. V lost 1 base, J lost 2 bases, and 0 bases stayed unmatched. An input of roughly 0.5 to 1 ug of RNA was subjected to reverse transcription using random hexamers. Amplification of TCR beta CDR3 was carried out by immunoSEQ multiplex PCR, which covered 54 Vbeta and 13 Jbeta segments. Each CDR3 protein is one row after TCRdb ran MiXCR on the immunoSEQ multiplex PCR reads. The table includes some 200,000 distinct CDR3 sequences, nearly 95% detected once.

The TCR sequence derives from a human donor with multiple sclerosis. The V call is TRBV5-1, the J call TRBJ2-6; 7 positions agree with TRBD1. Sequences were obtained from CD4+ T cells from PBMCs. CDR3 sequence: CASSLTGAGANVLTF. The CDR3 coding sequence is TGCGCCAGCAGCTTGACAGGGGCTGGGGCCAACGTCCTGACTTTC.